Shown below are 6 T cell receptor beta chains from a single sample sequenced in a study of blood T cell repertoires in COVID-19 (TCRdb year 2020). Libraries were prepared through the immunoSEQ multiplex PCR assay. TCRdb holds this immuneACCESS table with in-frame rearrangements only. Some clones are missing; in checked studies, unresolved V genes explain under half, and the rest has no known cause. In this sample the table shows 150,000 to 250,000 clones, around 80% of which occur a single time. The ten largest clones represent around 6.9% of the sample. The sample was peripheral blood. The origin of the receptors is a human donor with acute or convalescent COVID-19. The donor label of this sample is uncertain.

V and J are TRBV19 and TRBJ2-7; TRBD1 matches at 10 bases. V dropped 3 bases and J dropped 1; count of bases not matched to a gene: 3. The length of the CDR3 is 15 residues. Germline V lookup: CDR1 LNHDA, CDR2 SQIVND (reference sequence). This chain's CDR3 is CASSMAGQGSYEQYF. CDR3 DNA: TGTGCCAGTAGTATGGCGGGACAGGGGTCCTACGAGCAGTACTTC.

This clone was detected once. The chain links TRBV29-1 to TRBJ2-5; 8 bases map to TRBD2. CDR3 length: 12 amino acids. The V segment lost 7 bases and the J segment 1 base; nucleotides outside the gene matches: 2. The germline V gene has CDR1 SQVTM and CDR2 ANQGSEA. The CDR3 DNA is TGCAGCGCCGGGACTAGCCAAGAGACCCAGTACTTC. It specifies CSAGTSQETQYF.

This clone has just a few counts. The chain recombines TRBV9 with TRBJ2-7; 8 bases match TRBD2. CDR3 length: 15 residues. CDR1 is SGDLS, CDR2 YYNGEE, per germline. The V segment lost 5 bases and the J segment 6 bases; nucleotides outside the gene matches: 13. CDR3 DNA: TGTGCCAGCAGTATTGAAGCGGGAGTGGTAAGCGAGCAGTACTTC. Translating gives CASSIEAGVVSEQYF. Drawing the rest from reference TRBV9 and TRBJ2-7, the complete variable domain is DSGVTQTPKHLITATGQRVTLRCSPRSGDLSVYWYQQSLDQGLQFLIQYYNGEERAKGNILERFSAQQFPDLHSELNLSSLELGDSALYFCASSIEAGVVSEQYFGPGTRLTVT.

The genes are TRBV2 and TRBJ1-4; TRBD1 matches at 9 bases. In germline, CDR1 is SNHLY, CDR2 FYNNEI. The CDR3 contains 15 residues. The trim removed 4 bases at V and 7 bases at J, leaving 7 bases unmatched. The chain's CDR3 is CASSANRGLGEKLFF. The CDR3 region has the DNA TGTGCCAGCAGTGCAAACAGGGGGCTTGGTGAAAAACTGTTTTTT.

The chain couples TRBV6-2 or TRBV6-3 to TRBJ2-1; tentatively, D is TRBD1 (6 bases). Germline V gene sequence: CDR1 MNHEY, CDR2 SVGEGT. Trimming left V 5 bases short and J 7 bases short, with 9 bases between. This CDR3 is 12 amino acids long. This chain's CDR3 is CASSNRDNEQFF. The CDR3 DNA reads TGTGCCAGCAGTAACAGGGATAATGAGCAGTTCTTC.

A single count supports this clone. Here the CDR3 DNA reads TGTGCCAGCAGCACAGACACGTCCTCTGGAAACACCATATATTTT. It specifies CASSTDTSSGNTIYF. The chain links TRBV7-2 to TRBJ1-3; D is uncertain. Between the trimmed V and J ends, which lost 5 bases and 0 bases, there was a span of 11 bases. The CDR3 length is 15 residues. Germline V gene data show CDR1 as SGHTA and CDR2 as FQGNSA.